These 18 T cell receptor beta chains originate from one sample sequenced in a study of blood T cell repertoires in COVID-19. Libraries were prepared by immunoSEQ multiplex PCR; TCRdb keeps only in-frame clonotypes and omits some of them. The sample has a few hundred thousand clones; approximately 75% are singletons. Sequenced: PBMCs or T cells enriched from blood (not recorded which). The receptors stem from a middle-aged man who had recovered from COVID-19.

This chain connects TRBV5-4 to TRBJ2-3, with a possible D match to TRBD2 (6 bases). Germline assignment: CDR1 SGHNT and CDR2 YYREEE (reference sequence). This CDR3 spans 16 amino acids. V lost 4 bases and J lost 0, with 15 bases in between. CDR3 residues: CASSGPRGTSTDTQYF. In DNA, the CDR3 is TGTGCCAGCAGCGGGCCCCGGGGGACGAGCACAGATACGCAGTATTTT. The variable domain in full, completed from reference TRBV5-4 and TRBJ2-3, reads ETGVTQSPTHLIKTRGQQVTLRCSSQSGHNTVSWYQQALGQGPQFIFQYYREEENGRGNFPPRFSGLQFPNYSSELNVNALELDDSALYLCASSGPRGTSTDTQYFGPGTRLTVL.

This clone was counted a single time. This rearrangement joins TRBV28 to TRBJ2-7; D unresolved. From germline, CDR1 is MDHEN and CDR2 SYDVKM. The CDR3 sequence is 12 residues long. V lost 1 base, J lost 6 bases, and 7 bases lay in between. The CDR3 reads CASSLLSLEQYF. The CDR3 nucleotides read TGTGCCAGCAGTTTATTGTCCCTCGAGCAGTACTTC. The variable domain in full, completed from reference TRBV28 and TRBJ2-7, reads DVKVTQSSRYLVKRTGEKVFLECVQDMDHENMFWYRQDPGLGLRLIYFSYDVKMKEKGDIPEGYSVSREKKERFSLILESASTNQTSMYLCASSLLSLEQYFGPGTRLTVT.

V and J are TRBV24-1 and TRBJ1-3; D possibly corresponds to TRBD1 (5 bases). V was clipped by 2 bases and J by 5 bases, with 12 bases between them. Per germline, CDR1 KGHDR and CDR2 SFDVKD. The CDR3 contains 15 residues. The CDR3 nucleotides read TGTGCCACCAGTGATTCGACAGAAAGCAGAAACACCATATATTTT. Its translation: CATSDSTESRNTIYF.

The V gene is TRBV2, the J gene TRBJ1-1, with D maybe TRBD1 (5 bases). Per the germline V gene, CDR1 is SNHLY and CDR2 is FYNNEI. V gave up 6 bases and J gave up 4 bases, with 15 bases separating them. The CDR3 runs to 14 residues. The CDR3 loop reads CASRTDDRATEAFF. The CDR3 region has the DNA TGTGCCAGCAGAACTGACGACAGAGCCACTGAAGCTTTCTTT.

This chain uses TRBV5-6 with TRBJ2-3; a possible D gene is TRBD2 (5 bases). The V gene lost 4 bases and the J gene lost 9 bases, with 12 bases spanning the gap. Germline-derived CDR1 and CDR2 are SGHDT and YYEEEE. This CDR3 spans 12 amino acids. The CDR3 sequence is CASSPGSGTQYF. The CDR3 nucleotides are TGTGCCAGCAGCCCAGGATCGGGGACGCAGTATTTT.

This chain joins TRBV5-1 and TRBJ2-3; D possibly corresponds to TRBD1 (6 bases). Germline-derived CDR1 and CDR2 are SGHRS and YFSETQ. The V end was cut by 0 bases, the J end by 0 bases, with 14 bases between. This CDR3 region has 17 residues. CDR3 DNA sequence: TGCGCCAGCAGCTTGGCTGGGCCAGGGGCTAGCACAGATACGCAGTATTTT. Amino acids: CASSLAGPGASTDTQYF.

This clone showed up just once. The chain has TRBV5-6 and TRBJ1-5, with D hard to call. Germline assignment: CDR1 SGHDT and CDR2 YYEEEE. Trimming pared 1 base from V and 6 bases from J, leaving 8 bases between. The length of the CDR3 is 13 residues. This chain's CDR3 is CASSLWGGQPQHF. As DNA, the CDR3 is TGTGCCAGCAGCTTGTGGGGAGGTCAGCCCCAGCATTTT.

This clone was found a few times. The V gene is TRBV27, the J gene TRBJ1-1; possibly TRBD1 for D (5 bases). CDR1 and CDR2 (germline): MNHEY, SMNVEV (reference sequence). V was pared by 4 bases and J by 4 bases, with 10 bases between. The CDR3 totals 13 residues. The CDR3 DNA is TGTGCCAGCAGTTGGGGCAGGGCCACTGAAGCTTTCTTT. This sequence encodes CASSWGRATEAFF.

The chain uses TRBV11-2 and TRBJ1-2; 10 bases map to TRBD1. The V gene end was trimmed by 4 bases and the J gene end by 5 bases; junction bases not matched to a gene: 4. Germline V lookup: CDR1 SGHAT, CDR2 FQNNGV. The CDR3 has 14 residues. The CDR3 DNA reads TGTGCCAGCAGCTCATGGACAGGGGGTTATGGCTACACCTTC. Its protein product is CASSSWTGGYGYTF.

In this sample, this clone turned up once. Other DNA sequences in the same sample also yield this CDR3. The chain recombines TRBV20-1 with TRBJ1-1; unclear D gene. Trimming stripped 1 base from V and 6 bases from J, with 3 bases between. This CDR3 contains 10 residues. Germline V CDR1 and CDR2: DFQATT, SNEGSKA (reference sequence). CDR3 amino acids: CSARAAEAFF. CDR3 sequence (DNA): TGCAGTGCTAGAGCGGCTGAAGCTTTCTTT.

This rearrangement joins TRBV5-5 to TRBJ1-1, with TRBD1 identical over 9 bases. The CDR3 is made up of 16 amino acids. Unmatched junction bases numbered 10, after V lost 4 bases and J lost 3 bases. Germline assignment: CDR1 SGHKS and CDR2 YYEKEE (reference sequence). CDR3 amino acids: CASSADRGRVDTEAFF. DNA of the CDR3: TGTGCCAGCAGCGCGGACAGGGGAAGGGTGGACACTGAAGCTTTCTTT.

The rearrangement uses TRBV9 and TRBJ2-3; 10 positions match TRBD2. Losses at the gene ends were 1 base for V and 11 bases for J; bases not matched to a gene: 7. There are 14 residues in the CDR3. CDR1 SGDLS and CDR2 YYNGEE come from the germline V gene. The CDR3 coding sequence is TGTGCCAGCAGCGTAAGCGGGGGGGACTTAAAGCAGTATTTT. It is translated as CASSVSGGDLKQYF.

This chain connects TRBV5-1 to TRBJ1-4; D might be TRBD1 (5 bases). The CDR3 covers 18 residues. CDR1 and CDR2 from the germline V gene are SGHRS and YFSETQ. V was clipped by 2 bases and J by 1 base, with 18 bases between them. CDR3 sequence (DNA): TGCGCCAGCAGCTTTGGAGGGGCAGGGCGAGGAACTAATGAAAAACTGTTTTTT. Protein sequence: CASSFGGAGRGTNEKLFF. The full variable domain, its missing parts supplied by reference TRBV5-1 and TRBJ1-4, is KAGVTQTPRYLIKTRGQQVTLSCSPISGHRSVSWYQQTPGQGLQFLFEYFSETQRNKGNFPGRFSGRQFSNSRSEMNVSTLELGDSALYLCASSFGGAGRGTNEKLFFGSGTQLSVL.

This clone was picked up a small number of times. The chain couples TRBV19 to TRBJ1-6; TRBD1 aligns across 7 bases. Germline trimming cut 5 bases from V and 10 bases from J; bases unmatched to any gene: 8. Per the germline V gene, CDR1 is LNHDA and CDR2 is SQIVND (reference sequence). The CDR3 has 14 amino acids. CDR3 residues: CASSVTGVSSPLHF. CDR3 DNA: TGTGCCAGTAGTGTTACAGGGGTATCCTCACCCCTCCACTTT. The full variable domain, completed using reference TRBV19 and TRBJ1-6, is DGGITQSPKYLFRKEGQNVTLSCEQNLNHDAMYWYRQDPGQGLRLIYYSQIVNDFQKGDIAEGYSVSREKKESFPLTVTSAQKNPTAFYLCASSVTGVSSPLHFGNGTRLTVT.

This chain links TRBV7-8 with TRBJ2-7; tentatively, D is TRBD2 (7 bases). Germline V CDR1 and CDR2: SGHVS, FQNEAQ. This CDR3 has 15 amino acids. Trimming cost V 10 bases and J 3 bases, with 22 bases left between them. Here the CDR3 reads CATTNLAEGDYEQYF. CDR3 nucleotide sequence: TGTGCCACCACAAACCTAGCGGAGGGGGACTACGAGCAGTACTTC.

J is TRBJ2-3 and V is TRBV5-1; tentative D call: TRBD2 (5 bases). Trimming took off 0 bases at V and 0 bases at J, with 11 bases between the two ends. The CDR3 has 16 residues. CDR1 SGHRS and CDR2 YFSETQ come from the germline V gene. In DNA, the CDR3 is TGCGCCAGCAGCTTGGCGATTGGCGGGAGCACAGATACGCAGTATTTT. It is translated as CASSLAIGGSTDTQYF.

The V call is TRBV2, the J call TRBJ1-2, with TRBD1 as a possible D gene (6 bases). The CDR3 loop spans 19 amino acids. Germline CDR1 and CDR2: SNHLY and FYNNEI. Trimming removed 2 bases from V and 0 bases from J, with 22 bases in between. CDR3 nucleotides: TGTGCCAGCAGTGAACCCGACGGAGAGGGGGTGGCCGCTAACTATGGCTACACCTTC. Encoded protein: CASSEPDGEGVAANYGYTF. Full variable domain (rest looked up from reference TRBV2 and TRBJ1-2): EPEVTQTPSHQVTQMGQEVILRCVPISNHLYFYWYRQILGQKVEFLVSFYNNEISEKSEIFDDQFSVERPDGSNFTLKIRSTKLEDSAMYFCASSEPDGEGVAANYGYTFGSGTRLTVV.

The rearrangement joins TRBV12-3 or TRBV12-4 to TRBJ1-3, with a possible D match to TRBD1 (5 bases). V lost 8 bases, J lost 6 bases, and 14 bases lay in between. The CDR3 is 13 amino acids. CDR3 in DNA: TGTGCCAGCTTCGCGGGACGTCCAAACACCATATATTTT. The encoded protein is CASFAGRPNTIYF.